These 23 T cell receptor beta chains came from one sample sequenced in a study of neurological immune-mediated disorders. One entry per CDR3 protein, called by TCRdb with MiXCR from the 5' RACE reads. The sample records about 25,000 distinct CDR3 sequences, 3.3% being singletons. The sequenced sample was PBMCs. The receptors shown here come from a woman under 40 with multiple sclerosis.

The table lists this clonotype with many counts. The chain has TRBV12-3 or TRBV12-4 and TRBJ2-1; 8 bases are shared with TRBD2. V was pared by 8 bases and J by 2 bases, with 5 bases of the junction left unmatched. CDR3 length: 14 amino acids. The CDR3 region has the DNA TGTGCCAGCCAAACTAGCGGAACCTACAATGAGCAGTTCTTC. As protein: CASQTSGTYNEQFF.

Of note for this clonotype: Possible read error: a much larger clone is one base away. The CDR3 DNA is TGTGCCAGCAGTGCAGGGATGGCTCAGCCCCAGCATTTT. This translates into CASSAGMAQPQHF. V and J are TRBV2 and TRBJ1-5, with D maybe TRBD1 (5 bases). CDR3 length: 13 residues. Germline loops: CDR1 SNHLY, CDR2 FYNNEI. V gave up 4 bases and J gave up 6 bases, with 10 bases separating them. Combining the CDR3 with reference TRBV2 and TRBJ1-5 gives the whole variable domain EPEVTQTPSHQVTQMGQEVILRCVPISNHLYFYWYRQILGQKVEFLVSFYNNEISEKSEIFDDQFSVERPDGSNFTLKIRSTKLEDSAMYFCASSAGMAQPQHFGDGTRLSIL.

This clonotype was seen ten or more times. The chain has TRBV6-2 or TRBV6-3 and TRBJ2-7, with 7 positions matching TRBD1. Unmatched junction bases numbered 10, after V lost 6 bases and J lost 2 bases. This CDR3 region has 15 residues. Germline values: CDR1 MNHEY, CDR2 SVGEGT. CDR3 sequence (DNA): TGTGCCAGCAGACGCTCGACAGGGAGCCCCTACGAGCAGTACTTC. It is translated as CASRRSTGSPYEQYF.

This clonotype has at least ten counts. The genes are TRBV5-5 and TRBJ2-7; perhaps D is TRBD1 or TRBD2 (6 bases each). CDR1 and CDR2 from the germline V gene are SGHKS and YYEKEE (reference sequence). The CDR3 runs to 14 residues. V lost 0 bases to trimming and J lost 3 bases, with 10 bases between them. CDR3 residues: CASSLGGAYYEQYF. In DNA form, the CDR3 reads TGTGCCAGCAGCTTGGGGGGGGCATACTACGAGCAGTACTTC.

This clonotype has at least ten counts. The V gene is TRBV7-2, the J gene TRBJ1-2; D uncertain. The CDR3 runs 13 residues. Germline V gene lookup returns CDR1 SGHTA and CDR2 FQGNSA. Trimming stripped 1 base from V and 2 bases from J, with 5 bases between. CDR3 protein: CASSLGKNYGYTF. CDR3 nucleotides: TGTGCCAGCAGCTTAGGGAAAAACTATGGCTACACCTTC. Supplemented by reference TRBV7-2 and TRBJ1-2, the full variable domain reads GAGVSQSPSNKVTEKGKDVELRCDPISGHTALYWYRQSLGQGLEFLIYFQGNSAPDKSGLPSDRFSAERTGGSVSTLTIQRTQQEDSAVYLCASSLGKNYGYTFGSGTRLTVV.

At least ten counts were recorded for this clonotype. This chain connects TRBV5-1 to TRBJ2-7; D not certain. V shed 1 base and J shed 2 bases, with 13 bases lying between them. Germline CDR1 reads SGHRS; CDR2 reads YFSETQ. This CDR3 has 15 amino acids. CDR3 in amino acids: CASSLSHSEAYEQYF. CDR3 sequence (DNA): TGCGCCAGCAGCTTGTCCCACAGCGAAGCCTACGAGCAGTACTTC.

The table lists this clonotype with many counts. The junction and the germline gene differ at one end; a read error may be behind it. The rearrangement links TRBV7-7 to TRBJ2-7, with 7 positions matching TRBD2. The CDR3 is made up of 13 amino acids. Germline V gene sequence: CDR1 SSHAT, CDR2 FNYEAQ (reference sequence). The DNA for the CDR3 is TGTGCTAGCAGCAGAGCGGGGAGTCTCGAGCAGTACTTC. This sequence encodes CASSRAGSLEQYF.

By sample fraction, this clonotype is medium-sized. The chain recombines TRBV5-1 with TRBJ1-1, with 12 bases that match TRBD1. CDR1 is SGHRS, CDR2 YFSETQ, per germline. The CDR3 sequence is 15 residues long. The junction had 7 bases not matched to a gene; V was cut back by 4 bases and J by 6 bases. CDR3 DNA: TGCGCCAGCAGCAGAGGGACAGGGGGCTTTGCTGAAGCTTTCTTT. Protein sequence: CASSRGTGGFAEAFF.

This clonotype was counted ten times or more. V is TRBV7-2 and J is TRBJ2-3, with 7 positions matching TRBD1. The V and J ends lost 1 base and 1 base, in that order; junction bases with no gene match: 2. This CDR3 comprises 15 residues. Germline V gene data show CDR1 as SGHTA and CDR2 as FQGNSA. The CDR3 DNA follows: TGTGCCAGCAGCTTAGGTCAGGGGGGCACAGATACGCAGTATTTT. Protein product: CASSLGQGGTDTQYF.

This clonotype was counted at least ten times. V usage is TRBV7-2 and J usage is TRBJ1-5, with D possibly TRBD1 on 5 matching bases. The CDR3 spans 15 residues. The V end lost 3 bases, the J end lost 7 bases, and 16 bases lay between the germline ends. CDR1 SGHTA and CDR2 FQGNSA come from the germline V gene. The CDR3 region is CASSLTRDRVQPQHF. The CDR3 DNA is TGTGCCAGCAGCTTGACCCGGGACCGGGTACAGCCCCAGCATTTT. The variable domain in full, completed from reference TRBV7-2 and TRBJ1-5, reads GAGVSQSPSNKVTEKGKDVELRCDPISGHTALYWYRQSLGQGLEFLIYFQGNSAPDKSGLPSDRFSAERTGGSVSTLTIQRTQQEDSAVYLCASSLTRDRVQPQHFGDGTRLSIL.

This clonotype was seen ten or more times. The chain joins TRBV12-3 or TRBV12-4 to TRBJ1-1; 7 bases match TRBD1. J lost 8 bases, V lost 4 bases, and 4 bases had no gene match. The CDR3 extends over 12 amino acids. The CDR3, as DNA: TGTGCCAGCAGTTCACAGGGGTGGGAAGCTTTCTTT. Translated: CASSSQGWEAFF.

This clonotype was picked up one time. A much larger clone sits a single nucleotide away, making a read error possible. The chain couples TRBV12-3 or TRBV12-4 to TRBJ2-7; D gene uncertain. The ends were cut back, 5 bases at V and 3 bases at J, with 14 bases in the middle. This CDR3 has 14 residues. Here the CDR3 DNA reads TGTGCCAGCAGTGGGGTGGTCAGCTACTACGAGCAGTACTTC. Its translation: CASSGVVSYYEQYF.

This clonotype is labeled as medium-sized. CDR3: CASSRGVSNTEAFF. DNA for the CDR3: TGTGCCAGCAGCCGCGGAGTTTCCAACACTGAAGCTTTCTTT. This chain connects TRBV3-1 to TRBJ1-1; no clear D. Germline lookup yields CDR1 LGHDT and CDR2 YNNKEL (reference sequence). Between the trimmed V and J ends, which lost 4 bases and 2 bases, there was a span of 11 bases. This CDR3 region has 14 residues.

This clonotype was counted many times. The chain employs TRBV18 and TRBJ2-1, with TRBD2 matching over 11 bases. Germline CDR1 reads KGHSH; CDR2 reads LQKENI. CDR3 length: 17 residues. Trimming at V came to 2 bases and at J to 7 bases, leaving 10 bases not matched to a gene. In nucleotides, the CDR3 is TGTGCCAGCTCACCAGGCACTAGCGGGAGTCTTACGAATGAGCAGTTCTTC. It encodes CASSPGTSGSLTNEQFF.

This clonotype was detected only a few times. Because it lacks the conserved phenylalanine or tryptophan at the end, this CDR3 is likely a read error. J is TRBJ2-7 and V is TRBV28, with TRBD2 matching 10 bases. After removal of 3 bases from V and 6 bases from J, the junction contained 8 bases not matched to a gene. This CDR3 is built from 15 residues. Germline V gives CDR1 MDHEN, CDR2 SYDVKM. CDR3 coding DNA: TGTGCCAGCAGTTTTCTAGCGGGAGCCCCCTCCGAGCAGTACAAC. Its protein product is CASSFLAGAPSEQYN.

This clonotype was seen at least ten times. This chain uses TRBV20-1 with TRBJ2-5, with D perhaps TRBD2 (5 bases). Trimming left V 0 bases short and J 2 bases short, with 13 bases between. The germline CDR1 and CDR2 sequences are DFQATT and SNEGSKA (reference sequence). The CDR3 extends over 15 amino acids. The CDR3 here is CSARDGRARQETQYF. The CDR3 DNA is TGCAGTGCTAGAGATGGGCGGGCGAGACAAGAGACCCAGTACTTC.

The table lists this clonotype with many counts. A much larger clone is a single base away; this may be a read error. The chain carries TRBV5-6 and TRBJ2-7; D not certain. V gave up 5 bases and J gave up 0 bases, with 9 bases separating them. CDR1 SGHDT and CDR2 YYEEEE come from the germline V gene. CDR3 length equals 13 residues. CDR3 nucleotides: TGTGCCAGCAGTGACGGAAGCTCCTACGAGCAGTACTTC. This sequence encodes CASSDGSSYEQYF.

At least ten counts were recorded for this clonotype. DNA for the CDR3: TGTGCCAGCAGCGGTTGGCGCGGCAGCACTAATGAAAAACTGTTTTTT. This translates into CASSGWRGSTNEKLFF. The genes are TRBV12-3 or TRBV12-4 and TRBJ1-4; D remains unclear. This CDR3 is 16 amino acids long. Trimming stripped 6 bases from V and 2 bases from J, with 16 bases between.

This clonotype has at least ten counts. The genes are TRBV20-1 and TRBJ2-1; TRBD1 agrees at 10 bases. V lost 1 base, J lost 7 bases, and 13 bases stayed unmatched. CDR1 and CDR2 (germline): DFQATT, SNEGSKA (reference sequence). CDR3 length equals 17 residues. CDR3 sequence (DNA): TGCAGTGCTAGAGGTCTGACCGGGACAGGGGCAATAAATGAGCAGTTCTTC. It specifies CSARGLTGTGAINEQFF.

This clonotype has at least ten counts. This chain connects TRBV7-2 to TRBJ2-5; TRBD2 matches at 8 bases. Germline CDR1 is SGHTA and CDR2 is FQGNSA. J lost 5 bases, V lost 5 bases, and 10 bases had no gene match. This CDR3 has 15 amino acids. CDR3 in amino acids: CASSPNGGARETQYF. CDR3 nucleotide sequence: TGTGCCAGCAGCCCCAACGGGGGGGCCCGGGAGACCCAGTACTTC. Using reference TRBV7-2 and TRBJ2-5 for the parts outside the CDR3, the full variable domain is GAGVSQSPSNKVTEKGKDVELRCDPISGHTALYWYRQSLGQGLEFLIYFQGNSAPDKSGLPSDRFSAERTGGSVSTLTIQRTQQEDSAVYLCASSPNGGARETQYFGPGTRLLVL.

There are many counts of this clonotype. A junction boundary mismatches the germline segment, possibly from a read error. The CDR3 spells CASSAGEGQPQNF. CDR3 DNA sequence: TGCGCCAGCAGTGCGGGGGAGGGCCAGCCCCAGAATTTT. J is TRBJ1-5 and V is TRBV10-2; D is perhaps TRBD1 (5 bases). The V gene's germline CDR1 is WSHSY and CDR2 SAAADI. This CDR3 comprises 13 residues.

This clonotype was seen at least ten times. DNA of the CDR3: TGTGCCAGCAGCATCGATGGCTATGGCTACACCTTC. Translated: CASSIDGYGYTF. The chain combines TRBV7-8 with TRBJ1-2; D is unclear. V lost 5 bases and J lost 4, with 8 bases in between. This CDR3 is built from 12 residues. Germline CDR1 SGHVS, CDR2 FQNEAQ.

This clonotype was detected many times. The genes are TRBV7-8 and TRBJ2-7; TRBD1 aligns across 9 bases. The junction had 6 bases not matched to a gene; V was cut back by 3 bases and J by 3 bases. CDR3 length: 15 amino acids. Germline V gene data show CDR1 as SGHVS and CDR2 as FQNEAQ. CDR3 residues: CASSFTGTGFYEQYF. CDR3 nucleotides: TGTGCCAGCAGCTTCACCGGGACAGGGTTCTACGAGCAGTACTTC.